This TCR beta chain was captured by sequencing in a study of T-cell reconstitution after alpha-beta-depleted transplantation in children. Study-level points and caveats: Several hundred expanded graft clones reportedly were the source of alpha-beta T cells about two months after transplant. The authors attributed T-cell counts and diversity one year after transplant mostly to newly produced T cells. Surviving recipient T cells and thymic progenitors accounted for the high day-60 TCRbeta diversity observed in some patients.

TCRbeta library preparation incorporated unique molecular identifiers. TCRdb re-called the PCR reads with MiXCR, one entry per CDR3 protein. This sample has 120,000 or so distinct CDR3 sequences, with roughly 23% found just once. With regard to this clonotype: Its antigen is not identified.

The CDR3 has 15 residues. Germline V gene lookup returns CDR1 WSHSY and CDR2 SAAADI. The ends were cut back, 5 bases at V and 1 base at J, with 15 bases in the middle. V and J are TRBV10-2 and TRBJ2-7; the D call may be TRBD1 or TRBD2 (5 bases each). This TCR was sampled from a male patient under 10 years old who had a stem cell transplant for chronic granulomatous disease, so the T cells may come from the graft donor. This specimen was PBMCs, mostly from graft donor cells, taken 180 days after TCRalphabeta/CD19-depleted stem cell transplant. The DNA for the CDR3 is TGCGCCAGCAGTAAACCAGGGACCGCATCCTACGAGCAGTACTTC. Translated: CASSKPGTASYEQYF.